The 24 T cell receptor beta chains listed next were all sequenced from one sample in a study of cytomegalovirus exposure and HLA in healthy donors. Assay used: immunoSEQ multiplex PCR; TCRdb lists only in-frame clones, some missing. Seen here are roughly 68,000 clones, roughly 95% observed once, and the top ten hold approximately 2.5%. The material sequenced was PBMCs. These receptors were collected from a man aged 18 to 30 in good health and CMV-seronegative.

The V gene is TRBV29-1, the J gene TRBJ1-1; 9 nucleotides align to TRBD1. Germline V gene lookup returns CDR1 SQVTM and CDR2 ANQGSEA. V shed 6 bases and J 4 bases; nucleotides not matched to a gene: 6. The CDR3 loop spans 13 amino acids. The CDR3 sequence is CSVAGTGFTEAFF. The CDR3 bases are TGCAGCGTGGCCGGGACAGGGTTCACTGAAGCTTTCTTT.

This chain joins TRBV6-5 and TRBJ2-7; TRBD1 matches 8 bases. There are 14 residues in the CDR3. Germline lookup yields CDR1 MNHEY and CDR2 SVGAGI. Trimming at V came to 9 bases and at J to 2 bases, leaving 9 bases not matched to a gene. CDR3 sequence (DNA): TGTGCCAGTACCCGGGCGACAGGGGCCTACGAGCAGTACTTC. Translated, it gives CASTRATGAYEQYF.

V and J are TRBV4-1 and TRBJ2-5; a possible D gene is TRBD2 (5 bases). Germline V gene lookup returns CDR1 MGHRA and CDR2 YSYEKL. Between the trimmed V and J ends, which lost 3 bases and 2 bases, there was a span of 13 bases. The CDR3 runs to 15 residues. The CDR3 protein is CASSHSGAVQETQYF. The DNA for the CDR3 is TGCGCCAGCAGCCACTCTGGAGCGGTGCAAGAGACCCAGTACTTC.

This clone was seen more than once but under ten times. The rearrangement uses TRBV29-1 and TRBJ1-1, with 8 positions matching TRBD1. The CDR3 covers 13 residues. With V trimmed by 6 bases and J by 5 bases, 8 bases remained unmatched. Germline V gene lookup returns CDR1 SQVTM and CDR2 ANQGSEA. CDR3 sequence reads: CSVAEQGGTEAFF. The CDR3 region has the DNA TGCAGCGTCGCCGAACAGGGGGGAACTGAAGCTTTCTTT.

Points on this clone: Other DNA variants within this sample encode the same CDR3. The chain carries TRBV27 and TRBJ1-1; 7 bases line up with TRBD1. Unmatched junction bases numbered 5, after V lost 5 bases and J lost 2 bases. The germline gives CDR1 MNHEY, CDR2 SMNVEV (reference sequence). This CDR3 is built from 14 residues. The CDR3 loop reads CASSPGTANTEAFF. CDR3 coding DNA: TGTGCCAGCAGTCCCGGGACAGCAAACACTGAAGCTTTCTTT.

The chain is built from TRBV7-9 and TRBJ2-2, with TRBD1 matching 8 bases. There are 15 residues in the CDR3. V shed 1 base, J shed 3 bases, and the junction held 1 base outside the gene matches. Looked up from germline, CDR1 is SEHNR and CDR2 is FQNEAQ (reference sequence). CDR3 sequence reads: CASSLVTGDTGELFF. The CDR3 DNA sequence: TGTGCCAGCAGCTTAGTGACAGGGGACACCGGGGAGCTGTTTTTT.

The V gene is TRBV11-2, the J gene TRBJ2-1, with 9 bases fitting TRBD2. V was clipped by 3 bases and J by 5 bases; unmatched bases: 5. CDR1 and CDR2 (germline): SGHAT, FQNNGV. CDR3 length: 15 residues. The CDR3 nucleotides are TGTGCCAGCAGCTTGAGCGGGAGGCCCGACAATGAGCAGTTCTTC. This translates into CASSLSGRPDNEQFF. The full variable domain, with the rest looked up from reference TRBV11-2 and TRBJ2-1, is EAGVAQSPRYKIIEKRQSVAFWCNPISGHATLYWYQQILGQGPKLLIQFQNNGVVDDSQLPKDRFSAERLKGVDSTLKIQPAKLEDSAVYLCASSLSGRPDNEQFFGPGTRLTVL.

The chain's CDR3 is CASSFNRGPNYGYTF. The CDR3 nucleotides are TGCGCCAGCAGCTTCAACAGGGGTCCCAACTATGGCTACACCTTC. The chain joins TRBV5-1 to TRBJ1-2, with 7 positions matching TRBD1. The CDR3 contains 15 residues. V shed 2 bases and J 2 bases; nucleotides not matched to a gene: 6. Germline V lookup: CDR1 SGHRS, CDR2 YFSETQ.

The rearrangement uses TRBV9 and TRBJ2-3; 7 nucleotides line up with TRBD1. The CDR3 is 15 residues long. The J segment lost 0 bases and the V segment lost 4 bases, leaving 5 bases of the junction unmatched. Germline-derived CDR1 and CDR2 are SGDLS and YYNGEE. CDR3 loop: CASSLEGASTDTQYF. CDR3 coding DNA: TGTGCCAGCAGCCTTGAGGGGGCGAGCACAGATACGCAGTATTTT.

The J gene is TRBJ1-2, the V gene TRBV5-6, with no clear D. CDR3 length equals 13 residues. Germline CDR1 and CDR2: SGHDT and YYEEEE. V was cut by 4 bases and J by 6 bases, with 13 bases left in between. The CDR3, as DNA: TGTGCCAGCAGCCCCTCGGAGGGTAATGGCTACACCTTC. This encodes CASSPSEGNGYTF.

The chain couples TRBV28 to TRBJ1-1; 9 bases are a match to TRBD1. Germline trimming cut 3 bases from V and 1 base from J; bases unmatched to any gene: 9. The germline gives CDR1 MDHEN, CDR2 SYDVKM. CDR3 length equals 17 residues. The CDR3 DNA reads as TGTGCCAGCAGTTTGTCTAATTTGGGACAGGGGAACACTGAAGCTTTCTTT. It yields the protein CASSLSNLGQGNTEAFF.

This sequence joins TRBV7-2 and TRBJ1-1; no reliable D call. Trimming took 3 bases from V and 3 from J, leaving 11 bases between them. This CDR3 is 14 amino acids long. Germline V gene sequence: CDR1 SGHTA, CDR2 FQGNSA. The CDR3 bases are TGTGCCAGCAGCTTTGGTCAGTTGGACACTGAAGCTTTCTTT. Protein sequence: CASSFGQLDTEAFF.

This chain uses TRBV7-6 with TRBJ1-5, with 10 bases matching TRBD1. The J segment lost 6 bases and the V segment lost 5 bases, leaving 7 bases of the junction unmatched. The CDR3 sequence is 15 residues long. CDR1 and CDR2 from the germline V gene are SGHVS and FNYEAQ. CDR3 in amino acids: CASSLDRGRGQPQHF. CDR3 nucleotides: TGTGCCAGCAGCCTAGACAGGGGGCGAGGTCAGCCCCAGCATTTT.

The chain couples TRBV7-2 to TRBJ1-6, with D uncertain. In germline, CDR1 is SGHTA, CDR2 FQGNSA. Trimming left V 5 bases short and J 9 bases short, with 17 bases between. The CDR3 has 15 residues. The CDR3 region is CASSPWSIRGSPLHF. The CDR3 region has the DNA TGTGCCAGCAGCCCCTGGTCAATCCGGGGTTCACCCCTCCACTTT.

This chain uses TRBV27 with TRBJ1-4; 7 nucleotides align to TRBD1. This CDR3 comprises 14 residues. Trimming at V came to 6 bases and at J to 7 bases, leaving 8 bases not matched to a gene. CDR1 is MNHEY, CDR2 SMNVEV, per germline (reference sequence). The CDR3 loop is CASSYRGGFEKLFF. The CDR3 region has the DNA TGTGCCAGCAGCTACAGGGGTGGTTTTGAAAAACTGTTTTTT.

The V gene is TRBV5-4, the J gene TRBJ2-7; a possible D gene is TRBD2 (7 bases). Germline V gene lookup returns CDR1 SGHNT and CDR2 YYREEE (reference sequence). The CDR3 is made up of 14 amino acids. The V end was cut by 4 bases, the J end by 3 bases, with 14 bases between. In DNA form, the CDR3 reads TGTGCCAGCAGCCCCAAAGGGGGGGACTACGAGCAGTACTTC. Translating it yields CASSPKGGDYEQYF. Together with reference TRBV5-4 and TRBJ2-7, the CDR3 gives the full variable domain: ETGVTQSPTHLIKTRGQQVTLRCSSQSGHNTVSWYQQALGQGPQFIFQYYREEENGRGNFPPRFSGLQFPNYSSELNVNALELDDSALYLCASSPKGGDYEQYFGPGTRLTVT.

This clone is a singleton in its sample. This chain links TRBV7-9 with TRBJ2-3; 10 positions match TRBD2. V gave up 0 bases and J gave up 4 bases; unmatched junction bases: 7. Germline assignment: CDR1 SEHNR and CDR2 FQNEAQ (reference sequence). The CDR3 totals 17 residues. CDR3 nucleotide sequence: TGTGCCAGCAGCTTAGCACCCCTAGCGGGAGTTTCAGATACGCAGTATTTT. This gives the protein CASSLAPLAGVSDTQYF.

The rearrangement uses TRBV6-1 and TRBJ2-3, with 8 bases lining up with TRBD1. The CDR3 loop spans 15 amino acids. The germline V gene encodes CDR1 MNHNS and CDR2 SASEGT. Germline trimming cut 5 bases from V and 1 base from J; bases unmatched to any gene: 5. The DNA of the CDR3 is TGTGCCAGCAGTTCGCCGGGACAGGGCACAGATACGCAGTATTTT. Protein product: CASSSPGQGTDTQYF.

With respect to this clone: Other DNA sequences of this sample code for an identical CDR3. V and J are TRBV2 and TRBJ2-7; 9 nucleotides line up with TRBD1. J lost 0 bases, V lost 9 bases, and 3 bases had no gene match. This CDR3 is 13 amino acids long. Per the germline V gene, CDR1 is SNHLY and CDR2 is FYNNEI. CDR3 nucleotides: TGTGCCAGGGGACAGGGTCGCTCCTACGAGCAGTACTTC. Its protein is CARGQGRSYEQYF.

The rearrangement links TRBV6-1 to TRBJ1-5, with a possible D match to TRBD1 (6 bases). V lost 6 bases and J lost 7, with 16 bases in between. The length of the CDR3 is 14 residues. Germline assignment: CDR1 MNHNS and CDR2 SASEGT. In nucleotides, the CDR3 is TGTGCCAGCAGCCTAGGGGGGGCAGAGCAGCCCCAGCATTTT. Translating it yields CASSLGGAEQPQHF.

The chain carries TRBV19 and TRBJ1-5, with 7 bases identical to TRBD1. Germline loops: CDR1 LNHDA, CDR2 SQIVND (reference sequence). The CDR3 contains 14 residues. Trimming took 9 bases from V and 0 from J; bases not matched to a gene: 5. As DNA, the CDR3 is TGTGCCAGCGGGACAGCATATAGCAATCAGCCCCAGCATTTT. The encoded protein is CASGTAYSNQPQHF.

The chain is built from TRBV19 and TRBJ2-3; TRBD2 agrees at 13 bases. V was pared by 9 bases and J by 2 bases, with 8 bases of the junction left unmatched. Germline values: CDR1 LNHDA, CDR2 SQIVND (reference sequence). CDR3 length: 16 amino acids. CDR3 sequence: CASRTSGSWTTDTQYF. The CDR3 DNA reads TGTGCCAGCAGGACTAGCGGGAGTTGGACCACAGATACGCAGTATTTT.

This chain joins TRBV15 and TRBJ2-1, with 11 bases lining up with TRBD2. The CDR3 totals 16 residues. With 1 base clipped from V and 7 bases from J, the junction kept 6 bases outside the gene matches. The germline gives CDR1 LNHNV, CDR2 YYDKDF (reference sequence). CDR3 bases: TGTGCCACCAGCAGAGGCTGGACTAGCGGGCCTAATGAGCAGTTCTTC. It is translated as CATSRGWTSGPNEQFF.

This chain connects TRBV5-1 to TRBJ1-1; D gene ambiguous. This CDR3 spans 13 amino acids. Per germline, CDR1 SGHRS and CDR2 YFSETQ. V was shortened by 8 bases and J by 5 bases, with 16 bases between the two germline ends. The CDR3 region is CASSGGSRTEAFF. The DNA of the CDR3 is TGCGCCAGTTCCGGAGGGTCTCGGACTGAAGCTTTCTTT.